This TCR beta chain was retrieved from a study of T cell responses to AZD1222 COVID-19 vaccine. Study as a whole: Timing groups of about 4 and about 12 weeks for second doses were pooled. Regarding the study as a whole: Donors skewed white British and female; clonal diversity was possibly underestimated. All repertoire sampling was performed exclusively after the peak T cell response.

Regarding this clone: Antigen specificity is unknown.

The assay was immunoSEQ multiplex PCR, and TCRdb's table has in-frame clones only and misses some. The data show roughly 170,000 clones, 87% seen once. From germline, CDR1 is GTSNPN and CDR2 SVGIG (reference sequence). CDR3 size: 15 residues. V dropped 0 bases and J dropped 3; count of bases not matched to a gene: 3. The sequences come from peripheral blood, collected on day 0 of AZD1222 vaccination. The source is an adult in good health. The chain joins TRBV30 to TRBJ2-2, with 8 bases fitting TRBD2. This CDR3 is CAWSVSSGYTGELFF. Written as DNA, the CDR3 is TGTGCCTGGAGTGTTTCTAGCGGGTACACCGGGGAGCTGTTTTTT.